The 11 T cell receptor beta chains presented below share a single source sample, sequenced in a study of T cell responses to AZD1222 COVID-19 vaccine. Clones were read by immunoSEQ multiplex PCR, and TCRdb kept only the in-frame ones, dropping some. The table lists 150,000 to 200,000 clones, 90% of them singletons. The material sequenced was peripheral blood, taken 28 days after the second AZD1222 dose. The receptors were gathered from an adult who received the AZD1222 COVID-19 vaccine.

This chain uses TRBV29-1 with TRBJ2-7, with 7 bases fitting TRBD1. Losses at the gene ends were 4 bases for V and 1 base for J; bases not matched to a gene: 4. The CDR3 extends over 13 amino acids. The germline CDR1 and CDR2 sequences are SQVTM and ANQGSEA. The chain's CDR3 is CSVGGRGSYEQYF. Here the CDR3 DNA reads TGCAGCGTTGGAGGCAGGGGGTCCTACGAGCAGTACTTC.

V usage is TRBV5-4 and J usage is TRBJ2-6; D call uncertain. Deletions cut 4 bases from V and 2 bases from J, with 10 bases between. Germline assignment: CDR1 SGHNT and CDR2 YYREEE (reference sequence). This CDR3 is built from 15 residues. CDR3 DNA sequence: TGTGCCAGCAGCACTATACAAGCTGGGGCCAACGTCCTGACTTTC. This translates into CASSTIQAGANVLTF. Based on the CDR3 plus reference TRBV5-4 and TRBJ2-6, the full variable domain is ETGVTQSPTHLIKTRGQQVTLRCSSQSGHNTVSWYQQALGQGPQFIFQYYREEENGRGNFPPRFSGLQFPNYSSELNVNALELDDSALYLCASSTIQAGANVLTFGAGSRLTVL.

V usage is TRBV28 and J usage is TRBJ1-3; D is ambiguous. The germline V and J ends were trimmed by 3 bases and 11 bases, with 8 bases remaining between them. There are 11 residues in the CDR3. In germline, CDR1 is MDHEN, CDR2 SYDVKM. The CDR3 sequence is CASSLVGSIYF. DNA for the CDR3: TGTGCCAGCAGTTTGGTTGGCTCCATATATTTT.

The CDR3 reads CASSLFPGVTDTQYF. DNA for the CDR3: TGCGCCAGCAGCTTGTTCCCAGGGGTAACAGATACGCAGTATTTT. The rearrangement links TRBV5-1 to TRBJ2-3, with a tentative D call TRBD1 (6 bases). The CDR3 consists of 15 residues. CDR1 is SGHRS and CDR2 is YFSETQ in the germline V gene. Trimming removed 1 base from V and 3 bases from J, with 12 bases in between.

CDR3 sequence: CASSSKGQNFIGGYGYTF. The DNA for the CDR3 is TGTGCCAGCAGCTCGAAGGGCCAGAACTTTATAGGGGGCTATGGCTACACCTTC. The genes are TRBV7-9 and TRBJ1-2; weak D call: TRBD1 (6 bases). V was clipped by 4 bases and J by 4 bases, with 25 bases between them. Germline values: CDR1 SEHNR, CDR2 FQNEAQ (reference sequence). This CDR3 is 18 amino acids long.

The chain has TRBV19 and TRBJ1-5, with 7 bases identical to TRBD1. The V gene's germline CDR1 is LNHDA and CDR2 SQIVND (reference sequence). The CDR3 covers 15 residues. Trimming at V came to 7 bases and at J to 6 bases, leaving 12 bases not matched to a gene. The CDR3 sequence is CASTSTGMEVQPQHF. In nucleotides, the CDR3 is TGTGCCAGTACCTCGACAGGGATGGAAGTTCAGCCCCAGCATTTT.

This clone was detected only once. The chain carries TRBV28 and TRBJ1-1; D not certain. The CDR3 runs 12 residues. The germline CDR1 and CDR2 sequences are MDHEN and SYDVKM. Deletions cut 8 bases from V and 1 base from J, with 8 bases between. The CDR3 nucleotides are TGTGCCAGCGGGCAGACGAACACTGAAGCTTTCTTT. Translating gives CASGQTNTEAFF.

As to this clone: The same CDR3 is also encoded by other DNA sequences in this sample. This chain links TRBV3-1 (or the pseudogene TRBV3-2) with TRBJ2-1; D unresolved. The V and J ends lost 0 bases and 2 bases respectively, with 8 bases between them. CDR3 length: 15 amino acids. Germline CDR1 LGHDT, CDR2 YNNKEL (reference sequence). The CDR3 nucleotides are TGTGCCAGCAGCCAAGAGACGGCCCCCTACAATGAGCAGTTCTTC. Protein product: CASSQETAPYNEQFF.

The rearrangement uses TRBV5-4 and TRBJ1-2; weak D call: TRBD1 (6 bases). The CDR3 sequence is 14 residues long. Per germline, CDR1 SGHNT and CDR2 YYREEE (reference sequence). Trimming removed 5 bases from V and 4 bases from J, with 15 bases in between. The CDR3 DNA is TGTGCCAGCAGGGGAGCGGGGGGGGCCTATGGCTACACCTTC. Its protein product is CASRGAGGAYGYTF.

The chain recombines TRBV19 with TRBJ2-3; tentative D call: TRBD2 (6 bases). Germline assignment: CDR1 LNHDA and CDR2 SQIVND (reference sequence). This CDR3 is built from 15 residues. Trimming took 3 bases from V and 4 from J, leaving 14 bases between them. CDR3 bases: TGTGCCAGTAGTATCTTAGGCAGGGAGGCAGATACGCAGTATTTT. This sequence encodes CASSILGREADTQYF.

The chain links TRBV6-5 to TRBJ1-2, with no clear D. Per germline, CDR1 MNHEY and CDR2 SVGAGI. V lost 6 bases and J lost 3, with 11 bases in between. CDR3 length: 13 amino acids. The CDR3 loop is CASRLDGYYGYTF. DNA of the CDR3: TGTGCCAGCAGGCTGGACGGCTACTATGGCTACACCTTC.